The subject of this entry is one TCR beta chain. Its specificity is unknown. TCRdb's copy holds only in-frame clones and misses some; the assay was immunoSEQ multiplex PCR. There are some 100,000 clones in the sample; 85% to 90% occur only once, and 15% to 20% lies in the top ten. These data come from a study of T cell responses to AZD1222 COVID-19 vaccine. Study-level background: Recipients boosted at about 4 weeks or about 12 weeks are pooled. Study outcomes and limitations: Close to half of all spike-specific TCRs reportedly target regions of the variants that are unmutated. Researchers report vaccine-associated CD4 TCRs spanning spike, with dominance at 160-218 and 743-854. Repertoire sampling happened only post peak T cell response.

CDR3 length: 11 residues. The germline V gene has CDR1 LNHDA and CDR2 SQIVND (reference sequence). The ends were cut back, 6 bases at V and 5 bases at J, with 8 bases in the middle. The sample here was peripheral blood, taken on day 0 of AZD1222 vaccination. This receptor was obtained from an adult in good health. The genes are TRBV19 and TRBJ2-7; D possibly corresponds to TRBD2 (7 bases). The CDR3 loop reads CASRRGHEQYF. The CDR3, as DNA: TGTGCCAGTAGGCGGGGGCACGAGCAGTACTTC.